This T cell receptor (beta chain) originates from a study of blood T cell repertoires in COVID-19. A Seattle source enrolled patients during active infection and followed them longitudinally. Per the germline V gene, CDR1 is LGHNA and CDR2 is YSLEER. The CDR3 sequence is 13 residues long. Trimming took off 0 bases at V and 7 bases at J, with 9 bases between the two ends. TCRdb keeps only in-frame clones here, not all; method: immunoSEQ multiplex PCR. Of about 90,000 clones in the sample, around 92% were seen once. The chain links TRBV4-3 to TRBJ1-2, with D possibly being TRBD1 (5 bases). Sequencing was done on a sample of peripheral blood. The receptor was derived from a middle-aged man with COVID-19, enrolled during active disease. The CDR3 coding sequence is TGCGCCAGCAGCCAAGAGGGGGGAGCTGGCTACACCTTC. It yields the protein CASSQEGGAGYTF.